Sequencing of this T cell receptor (beta chain) was carried out in a study of regulatory T cells in long-lasting Graves disease (dated by TCRdb to about 2021). Some background on the complete study: To count as having persistent Graves' disease, a patient had to have received antithyroid drug treatment for over 5 years with TSH receptor autoantibodies remaining persistently positive. Patients with persistent Graves' disease were compared with patients with newly diagnosed Graves' disease using TCR sequencing and RNA sequencing of peripheral blood. The study was registered as a clinical trial and conducted in China. A total of about 35 samples underwent TCR sequencing: about 13 from persistent and approximately 20 from newly diagnosed Graves' disease patients. Antithyroid drugs had been taken for about 9.7 years on average by persistent Graves' disease patients in the clinical cohort.

Turning to this clonotype: Its antigen remains unidentified. Base-call qualities are not available, and no considerably larger clone is one nucleotide away.

Overall results and qualifications from the work: Sequencing and analysis were limited to the TCR beta chain. Compared with newly diagnosed patients, patients with persistent Graves' disease had lower TCR Shannon entropy and fewer highly expanded clones, which suggests clonal expansion. Persistent patients shared more public clonotypes among themselves (roughly 2,700) than newly diagnosed patients did (more than 950). Only peripheral blood was studied, because thyroid tissue, the primary lesion, was inaccessible. The authors acknowledged the small sample size as a limitation that may reduce accuracy.

Libraries were constructed by multiplex PCR. Sequencer: Illumina HiSeq 4000. To build TCR beta libraries, CDR3 regions were amplified by Arm-PCR using iRepertoire HTBI primers. PCR products were gel purified before sequencing. The paper's processing steps were these. Across samples, some 62 TRBV and roughly 15 TRBJ segments were identified and used for gene usage analysis of CDR3 amino acid clonotypes. Filtered high-quality paired reads were merged into contigs using COPE and FqMerger. BLAST was used to align contigs to IMGT TRBV, TRBD and TRBJ reference genes, and CDR3 was defined according to IMGT. Any clonotype with a frequency above 0.1% was counted as a highly expanded clone. Shannon entropy served as the measure of repertoire diversity, while the Gini coefficient captured V-J evenness. Public clonotypes were defined as clonotypes shared by more than one individual. TCRdb trimmed public reads at Q25 via fastp, called clones via MiXCR and kept in-frame beta chains. Rows with a matching CDR3 protein are joined into one entry that keeps the most common DNA and genes. These V and J calls originate from TCRdb's pipeline instead of the authors' own analysis. Across this sample there are roughly 400,000 distinct CDR3 sequences, with around 21% seen only once. The ten largest account for under 25% of the sample.

The time point label of this sample denotes: persistent/refractory GD, antithyroid drugs over 5 years with positive TRAb. RNA was extracted from PBMCs in TRIzol for both TCR sequencing and RNA sequencing. The diagnosis of Graves' disease followed American Thyroid Association guidelines. The patients came from an endocrinology department in Xi'an, China. Each patient gave approximately 9 milliliters of peripheral blood, collected in an EDTA anticoagulant tube. Ficoll Paque Plus density gradient separation was used to isolate PBMCs, and no further T cell sorting was performed. An Agilent 2100 Bioanalyzer and agarose gel were used to check RNA quality, and a NanoDrop 2000 was used to measure RNA concentration. The starting material was peripheral blood mononuclear cells (PBMCs), obtained when the disease was refractory, from a patient treated with antithyroid drugs. This clonotype was obtained from a female donor with Graves disease.

Read as DNA, the sequence is TGCGCCAGCAGTGAGGCCGGGGCGGCCCAAGCTTTCTTT. It specifies CASSEAGAAQAFF. This chain joins TRBV10-1 to TRBJ1-1, with TRBD1 perhaps the D gene, on 5 matching bases. Per the germline V gene (reference sequence), WNHNN is the CDR1 and SYGVQD is the CDR2. The trim is 2 bases for V and 9 bases for J, with a gap of 13 bases between the germline ends. From cysteine to phenylalanine, the CDR3 is 13 amino acids long. CDR3 DNA is the only sequence kept; it has 39 bases, read in frame from the first base.